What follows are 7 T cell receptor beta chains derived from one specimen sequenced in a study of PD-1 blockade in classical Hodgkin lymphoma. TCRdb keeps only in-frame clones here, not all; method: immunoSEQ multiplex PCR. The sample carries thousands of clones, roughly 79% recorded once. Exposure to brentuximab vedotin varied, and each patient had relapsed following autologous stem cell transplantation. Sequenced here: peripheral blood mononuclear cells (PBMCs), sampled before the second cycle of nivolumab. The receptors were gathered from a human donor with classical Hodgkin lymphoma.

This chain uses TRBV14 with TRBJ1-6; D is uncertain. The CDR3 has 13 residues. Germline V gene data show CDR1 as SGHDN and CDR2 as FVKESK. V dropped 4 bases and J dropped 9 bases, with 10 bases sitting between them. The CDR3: CASSPGPVSPLHF. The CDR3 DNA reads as TGTGCCAGCAGCCCAGGACCGGTTTCACCCCTCCACTTT.

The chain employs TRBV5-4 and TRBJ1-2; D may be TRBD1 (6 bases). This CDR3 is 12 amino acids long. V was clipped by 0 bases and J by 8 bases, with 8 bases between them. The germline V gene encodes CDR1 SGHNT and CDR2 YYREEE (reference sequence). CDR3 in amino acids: CASSLGGLGYTF. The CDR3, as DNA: TGTGCCAGCAGCTTGGGGGGGCTCGGCTACACCTTC.

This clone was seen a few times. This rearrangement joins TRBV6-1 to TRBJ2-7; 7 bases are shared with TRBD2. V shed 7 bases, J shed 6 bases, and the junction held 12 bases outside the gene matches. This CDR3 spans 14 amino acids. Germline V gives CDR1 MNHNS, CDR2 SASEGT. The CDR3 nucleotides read TGTGCCAGCATCAACCTGGGGAGGGGTCCCGAGCAGTACTTC. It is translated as CASINLGRGPEQYF.

The CDR3 DNA follows: TGCGCCAGCAGCCTCTACGACAGGCAAGGAAACACCATATATTTT. As protein: CASSLYDRQGNTIYF. The rearrangement joins TRBV4-1 to TRBJ1-3; TRBD1 might be the D (6 bases). V dropped 4 bases and J dropped 4 bases, with 14 bases sitting between them. The CDR3 contains 15 residues. CDR1 is MGHRA and CDR2 is YSYEKL in the germline V gene.

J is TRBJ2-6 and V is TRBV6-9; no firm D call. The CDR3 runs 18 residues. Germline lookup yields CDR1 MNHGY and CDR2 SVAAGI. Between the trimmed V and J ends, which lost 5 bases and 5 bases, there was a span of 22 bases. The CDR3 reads CASSDVRLRQSRANVLTF. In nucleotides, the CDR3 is TGTGCCAGCAGTGATGTGCGCTTACGACAAAGTCGGGCCAACGTCCTGACTTTC.

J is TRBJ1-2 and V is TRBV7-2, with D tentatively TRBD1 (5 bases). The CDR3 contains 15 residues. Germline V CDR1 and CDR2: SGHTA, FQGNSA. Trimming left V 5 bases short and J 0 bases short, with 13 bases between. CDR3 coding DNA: TGTGCCAGCAGCCCCTTCCAGGGCACTAACTATGGCTACACCTTC. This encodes CASSPFQGTNYGYTF.

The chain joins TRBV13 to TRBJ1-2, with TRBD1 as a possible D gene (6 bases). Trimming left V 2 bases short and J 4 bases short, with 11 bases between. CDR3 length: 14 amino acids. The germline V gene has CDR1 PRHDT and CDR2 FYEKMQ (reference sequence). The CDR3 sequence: CASSLNPGAYGYTF. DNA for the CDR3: TGTGCCAGCAGCTTAAATCCGGGGGCCTATGGCTACACCTTC. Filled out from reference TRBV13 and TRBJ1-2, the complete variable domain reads AAGVIQSPRHLIKEKRETATLKCYPIPRHDTVYWYQQGPGQDPQFLISFYEKMQSDKGSIPDRFSAQQFSDYHSELNMSSLELGDSALYFCASSLNPGAYGYTFGSGTRLTVV.